Below, 23 T cell receptor beta chains from the same sample are listed, as sequenced in a study of radiotherapy plus CTLA-4 blockade in lung cancer. Sequenced by immunoSEQ multiplex PCR; TCRdb stores in-frame clones only, minus some. This table holds under 70,000 clones, around 77% found once. The sample consisted of peripheral blood, taken from a patient treated with radiotherapy plus ipilimumab. The receptors here all came from a human donor with non-small cell lung cancer who had a complete response to radiotherapy plus ipilimumab.

The rearrangement joins TRBV5-1 to TRBJ2-2; tentatively, D is TRBD1 or TRBD2 (5 bases each). CDR1 and CDR2 (germline): SGHRS, YFSETQ. The length of the CDR3 is 14 residues. Trimming shortened V by 4 bases and J by 3 bases, and 10 bases separated the two germline ends. The CDR3 spells CASSRDPDTGELFF. DNA of the CDR3: TGCGCCAGCAGCCGGGACCCAGACACCGGGGAGCTGTTTTTT.

This rearrangement joins TRBV5-1 to TRBJ2-7; 8 bases agree with TRBD1. CDR3 length equals 16 residues. Germline-derived CDR1 and CDR2 are SGHRS and YFSETQ. The trim removed 4 bases at V and 0 bases at J, leaving 9 bases unmatched. The DNA for the CDR3 is TGCGCCAGCAGCCAAAAGACAGGGGCATCCTCCTACGAGCAGTACTTC. It translates to CASSQKTGASSYEQYF.

The chain combines TRBV18 with TRBJ2-1; 9 nucleotides align to TRBD2. Germline CDR1 KGHSH, CDR2 LQKENI. Germline trimming cut 6 bases from V and 8 bases from J; bases unmatched to any gene: 11. The CDR3 extends over 15 amino acids. The CDR3 reads CASSPAPRGGHEQFF. The CDR3 bases are TGTGCCAGCTCCCCAGCTCCGCGGGGGGGCCATGAGCAGTTCTTC.

The sample holds a few counts of this clone. The chain couples TRBV6-1 to TRBJ2-7, with a weak D call TRBD1 (6 bases). V was cut by 4 bases and J by 2 bases, with 9 bases left in between. CDR3 length: 13 residues. In germline, CDR1 is MNHNS, CDR2 SASEGT. CDR3 coding DNA: TGTGCCAGCAGTGCTGGACAGACCTACGAGCAGTACTTC. Translation: CASSAGQTYEQYF.

This clone showed up just a few times. The V gene is TRBV19, the J gene TRBJ2-2; 13 bases match TRBD2. Germline CDR1 and CDR2: LNHDA and SQIVND (reference sequence). V lost 4 bases, J lost 3 bases, and 5 bases stayed unmatched. The CDR3 has 17 amino acids. In DNA form, the CDR3 reads TGTGCCAGTAGTACCCAACTAGCGGGGGGGTACACCGGGGAGCTGTTTTTT. Its protein is CASSTQLAGGYTGELFF.

V is TRBV2 and J is TRBJ2-5, with TRBD1 matching over 11 bases. V gave up 6 bases and J gave up 5 bases; unmatched junction bases: 8. The CDR3 has 15 amino acids. From germline, CDR1 is SNHLY and CDR2 FYNNEI. The CDR3 nucleotides are TGTGCCAGCAGCGGGCGGACAGGGGGCAGGGAGACCCAGTACTTC. It translates to CASSGRTGGRETQYF.

The chain recombines TRBV4-3 with TRBJ1-1, with a weak D call TRBD1 (6 bases). V was cut by 0 bases and J by 6 bases, with 14 bases left in between. CDR1 and CDR2 (germline): LGHNA, YSLEER. This CDR3 is 15 amino acids long. This CDR3 is CASSQDGGKSAEAFF. CDR3 DNA: TGCGCCAGCAGCCAAGACGGGGGCAAGAGCGCTGAAGCTTTCTTT.

The CDR3 DNA sequence: TGCGCCAGCAGCCAAGATGGGACTTCACAAGAGACCCAGTACTTC. This translates into CASSQDGTSQETQYF. The V call is TRBV4-3, the J call TRBJ2-5; tentatively, D is TRBD2 (6 bases). The length of the CDR3 is 15 residues. Between the trimmed V and J ends, which lost 0 bases and 2 bases, there was a span of 10 bases. Germline lookup yields CDR1 LGHNA and CDR2 YSLEER.

The J gene is TRBJ2-7, the V gene TRBV11-3; 9 bases match TRBD1. Per the germline V gene, CDR1 is SGHNT and CDR2 is YENEEA. The CDR3 is 14 residues long. V lost 4 bases to trimming and J lost 2 bases; unmatched junction nucleotides: 3. The CDR3 region is CASSSRQGAYEQYV. CDR3 DNA: TGTGCCAGCAGCTCACGACAGGGGGCCTACGAGCAGTACGTC.

By share, this clone ranks as medium-sized. This chain links TRBV28 with TRBJ1-2, with 10 bases identical to TRBD1. The germline gives CDR1 MDHEN, CDR2 SYDVKM. This CDR3 region has 14 residues. After removal of 6 bases from V and 5 bases from J, the junction contained 6 bases not matched to a gene. This CDR3 is CASRVGQGMYGYTF. The CDR3 bases are TGTGCCAGCAGGGTGGGACAGGGGATGTATGGCTACACCTTC.

This clone has only a few counts. This chain uses TRBV6-5 with TRBJ2-2; TRBD1 might be the D (5 bases). V lost 0 bases, J lost 5 bases, and 13 bases lay in between. The germline CDR1 and CDR2 sequences are MNHEY and SVGAGI. This CDR3 contains 16 residues. CDR3: CASSYSLTATTGELFF. CDR3 DNA sequence: TGTGCCAGCAGTTACTCTTTGACAGCCACGACCGGGGAGCTGTTTTTT.

The V gene is TRBV6-5, the J gene TRBJ2-1; maybe TRBD2 (6 bases). Germline CDR1 reads MNHEY; CDR2 reads SVGAGI. This CDR3 has 16 residues. Trimming took off 1 base at V and 0 bases at J, with 10 bases between the two ends. The CDR3: CASSYYSGSSYNEQFF. As DNA, the CDR3 is TGTGCCAGCAGTTACTATAGCGGAAGCTCCTACAATGAGCAGTTCTTC.

V is TRBV7-2 and J is TRBJ2-3; perhaps D is TRBD1 or TRBD2 (6 bases each). This CDR3 spans 17 amino acids. Germline V gene lookup returns CDR1 SGHTA and CDR2 FQGNSA. Trimming shortened V by 4 bases and J by 3 bases, and 20 bases separated the two germline ends. CDR3 DNA sequence: TGTGCCAGCAGCTATGGGGGGAGAGGGGGTGTTACAGATACGCAGTATTTT. It codes for CASSYGGRGGVTDTQYF.

The chain joins TRBV7-2 to TRBJ2-7, with unresolved D. This CDR3 is built from 13 residues. CDR1 is SGHTA and CDR2 is FQGNSA in the germline V gene. Trimming cost V 1 base and J 6 bases, with 10 bases left between them. CDR3 nucleotide sequence: TGTGCCAGCAGCTTAGTGGTCCCTAGCGAGCAGTACTTC. Its protein product is CASSLVVPSEQYF.

This chain links TRBV6-1 with TRBJ2-5, with D uncertain. CDR1 is MNHNS, CDR2 SASEGT, per germline. V lost 5 bases and J 0 bases, leaving 13 bases between the germline ends. The CDR3 loop spans 15 amino acids. The CDR3: CASSHGHTYQETQYF. The CDR3 region has the DNA TGTGCCAGCAGTCATGGGCACACTTACCAAGAGACCCAGTACTTC.

The gene calls are TRBV5-6 and TRBJ1-1; D ambiguous. The CDR3 loop spans 13 amino acids. V shed 1 base and J shed 3 bases, with 7 bases lying between them. In germline, CDR1 is SGHDT, CDR2 YYEEEE. The CDR3 is CASSLPDYTEAFF. CDR3 nucleotides: TGTGCCAGCAGCTTGCCCGATTACACTGAAGCTTTCTTT.

The sample holds one count of this clone. The rearrangement uses TRBV5-5 and TRBJ2-3, with D possibly being TRBD1 or TRBD2 (5 bases each). CDR1 and CDR2 (germline): SGHKS, YYEKEE (reference sequence). CDR3 length: 15 amino acids. The V end lost 4 bases, the J end lost 2 bases, and 14 bases lay between the germline ends. DNA for the CDR3: TGTGCCAGCAGCCCTTTAGGGGAGTACACAGATACGCAGTATTTT. Its translation: CASSPLGEYTDTQYF. Together with reference TRBV5-5 and TRBJ2-3, the CDR3 gives the full variable domain: DAGVTQSPTHLIKTRGQQVTLRCSPISGHKSVSWYQQVLGQGPQFIFQYYEKEERGRGNFPDRFSARQFPNYSSELNVNALLLGDSALYLCASSPLGEYTDTQYFGPGTRLTVL.

This chain uses TRBV5-6 with TRBJ2-7, with TRBD1 identical over 8 bases. Germline CDR1 reads SGHDT; CDR2 reads YYEEEE. This CDR3 region has 15 residues. J was trimmed by 3 bases and V by 2 bases; bases with no gene match: 7. The CDR3 protein is CASSFRLGQGYEQYF. The CDR3 nucleotides read TGTGCCAGCAGCTTCCGACTAGGACAGGGCTACGAGCAGTACTTC.

The J gene is TRBJ2-5, the V gene TRBV25-1; D may correspond to TRBD1 or TRBD2 (5 bases each). The end of the DNA aligns better with TRBJ2-7, so the J call may be wrong. Germline V gene data show CDR1 as MGHDK and CDR2 as SYGVNS. The CDR3 length is 14 residues. CDR3 DNA sequence: TGTGCCAGCAGTGGTCAAGGGACCTGGGGCGAGCAGTACTTC. This translates into CASSGQGTWGEQYF.

The V and J genes are TRBV9 and TRBJ2-5; D is possibly TRBD1 (6 bases). The CDR3 runs 14 residues. V was pared by 2 bases and J by 2 bases, with 10 bases between. Germline loops: CDR1 SGDLS, CDR2 YYNGEE. Here the CDR3 DNA reads TGTGCCAGCAGCGTTCGGGACACACAAGAGACCCAGTACTTC. This sequence encodes CASSVRDTQETQYF.

This clone was seen more than once but under ten times. Within the sample, other DNA sequences also encode this same CDR3. The chain has TRBV4-3 and TRBJ1-2, with TRBD1 matching over 7 bases. Germline loops: CDR1 LGHNA, CDR2 YSLEER. Trimming at V came to 4 bases and at J to 4 bases, leaving 3 bases not matched to a gene. The CDR3 consists of 13 residues. CDR3 coding DNA: TGCGCCAGCAGCCCCGGGACAGCCTATGGCTACACCTTC. This sequence encodes CASSPGTAYGYTF.

In its sample, this clone is medium-sized. The CDR3 bases are TGTGCCAGCAGCTCCAGACAGGGTTTGGGAGCTTTCTTT. Translated: CASSSRQGLGAFF. V gene TRBV7-9 combines with J gene TRBJ1-1; 7 bases align to TRBD1. Germline CDR1 SEHNR, CDR2 FQNEAQ (reference sequence). The CDR3 runs 13 residues. J lost 10 bases, V lost 4 bases, and 9 bases had no gene match.

The chain joins TRBV7-9 to TRBJ1-5; D unclear. Germline V gene data show CDR1 as SEHNR and CDR2 as FQNEAQ (reference sequence). CDR3 size: 13 residues. V was shortened by 1 base and J by 1 base, with 2 bases between the two germline ends. This chain's CDR3 is CASSLVSNQPQHF. CDR3 sequence (DNA): TGTGCCAGCAGCTTAGTCAGCAATCAGCCCCAGCATTTT.